The 14 T cell receptor beta chains reported below all come from one sample, sequenced in a study of T cells after yellow fever vaccination. MiXCR, run by TCRdb on the 5' RACE reads, gives a single entry per CDR3 protein. The profile shows 620,000 or so distinct CDR3 sequences, around 16% of them singletons. The specimen comprised PBMCs, sampled less than 6 days after the first yellow fever vaccination. These receptors came from a man younger than 30 who received the YFV17D yellow fever vaccine.

This clonotype occurred a few times. The V call is TRBV20-1, the J call TRBJ2-3; D is perhaps TRBD2 (6 bases). CDR3 length equals 15 residues. Germline CDR1 and CDR2: DFQATT and SNEGSKA (reference sequence). The V and J ends lost 6 bases and 2 bases respectively, with 18 bases between them. CDR3 sequence (DNA): TGCAGTGCCCTAAGTGGCGGGGACCACACAGATACGCAGTATTTT. As protein: CSALSGGDHTDTQYF.

The rearrangement joins TRBV7-9 to TRBJ1-3; the D gene is possibly TRBD1 (6 bases). Trimming removed 6 bases at V and 0 bases at J, with 15 bases between. The V gene's germline CDR1 is SEHNR and CDR2 FQNEAQ (reference sequence). The CDR3 contains 16 residues. This CDR3 is CASRATGTGSGNTIYF. In DNA form, the CDR3 reads TGTGCCAGCAGGGCGACAGGAACTGGCTCTGGAAACACCATATATTTT.

The chain carries TRBV6-1 and TRBJ2-1; D gene unclear. There are 14 residues in the CDR3. Trimming pared 9 bases from V and 0 bases from J, leaving 12 bases between. Germline V gene lookup returns CDR1 MNHNS and CDR2 SASEGT. The chain's CDR3 is CASLMAGSYNEQFF. CDR3 DNA sequence: TGTGCCAGTTTAATGGCTGGCTCCTACAATGAGCAGTTCTTC.

In its sample, this clonotype was seen a few times. The CDR3 loop is CSVAYTDSNQPQHF. The CDR3 DNA is TGCAGCGTTGCCTATACAGATAGCAATCAGCCCCAGCATTTT. The rearrangement links TRBV29-1 to TRBJ1-5; D is undetermined. Per germline, CDR1 SQVTM and CDR2 ANQGSEA. The CDR3 has 14 residues. V lost 4 bases and J lost 0, with 10 bases in between. The full variable domain, rest sourced from reference TRBV29-1 and TRBJ1-5, is SAVISQKPSRDICQRGTSLTIQCQVDSQVTMMFWYRQQPGQSLTLIATANQGSEATYESGFVIDKFPISRPNLTFSTLTVSNMSPEDSSIYLCSVAYTDSNQPQHFGDGTRLSIL.

This rearrangement joins TRBV4-3 to TRBJ1-6, with 10 bases fitting TRBD1. This CDR3 has 20 amino acids. Trimming cost V 1 base and J 0 bases; bases outside gene matches: 9. Germline V gene data show CDR1 as LGHNA and CDR2 as YSLEER. CDR3 bases: TGCGCCAGCAGCCAAGGGAGGGGACAGGGGCTTAGCTCCTATAATTCACCCCTCCACTTT. Encoded protein: CASSQGRGQGLSSYNSPLHF.

This clonotype has only a few counts. This chain joins TRBV5-5 and TRBJ2-7, with TRBD1 matching over 8 bases. CDR1 is SGHKS, CDR2 YYEKEE, per germline (reference sequence). The J segment lost 6 bases and the V segment lost 4 bases, leaving 6 bases of the junction unmatched. The CDR3 covers 13 residues. The CDR3 DNA is TGTGCCAGCAGCCAAGGACAGGGAGTCGAGCAGTACGTC. Its translation: CASSQGQGVEQYV.

The V gene is TRBV6-1, the J gene TRBJ2-5; no definite D call. Trimming took 6 bases from V and 5 from J, leaving 13 bases between them. Germline CDR1 MNHNS, CDR2 SASEGT. CDR3 size: 13 residues. CDR3 residues: CASSPRRKETQYF. In DNA form, the CDR3 reads TGTGCCAGCAGCCCCCGCAGGAAGGAGACCCAGTACTTC.

The rearrangement joins TRBV5-1 to TRBJ2-2; D may correspond to TRBD1 or TRBD2 (6 bases each). The V gene lost 7 bases and the J gene lost 0 bases, with 19 bases spanning the gap. The CDR3 sequence is 17 residues long. The germline CDR1 and CDR2 sequences are SGHRS and YFSETQ. The CDR3 reads CASDGGTSIANTGELFF. The CDR3 DNA reads as TGCGCCAGCGATGGAGGGACATCTATCGCGAACACCGGGGAGCTGTTTTTT.

This clonotype was seen a few times. The V and J genes are TRBV20-1 and TRBJ2-5; TRBD1 aligns across 8 bases. The CDR3 contains 17 residues. V lost 6 bases to trimming and J lost 5 bases; unmatched junction nucleotides: 20. In germline, CDR1 is DFQATT, CDR2 SNEGSKA (reference sequence). The CDR3 reads CSAIKEDRGLFPETQYF. The CDR3 nucleotides are TGCAGTGCAATAAAGGAAGACAGGGGCTTATTTCCTGAGACCCAGTACTTC.

At least ten counts were recorded for this clonotype. The chain combines TRBV5-4 with TRBJ2-2; D is unresolved. The CDR3 contains 14 residues. Germline CDR1 and CDR2: SGHNT and YYREEE (reference sequence). The germline V and J ends were trimmed by 0 bases and 4 bases, with 7 bases remaining between them. CDR3 region: CASSLAVATGELFF. The CDR3 coding sequence is TGTGCCAGCAGCTTGGCGGTGGCCACCGGGGAGCTGTTTTTT.

The CDR3 loop reads CASSSQQRTRGPRSMNTEAFF. The CDR3 nucleotides are TGTGCCAGCAGCTCCCAACAAAGGACAAGGGGCCCTCGATCTATGAACACTGAAGCTTTCTTT. The genes are TRBV7-2 and TRBJ1-1; maybe TRBD1 (5 bases). V was clipped by 4 bases and J by 0 bases, with 30 bases between them. The CDR3 runs to 21 residues. Germline assignment: CDR1 SGHTA and CDR2 FQGNSA.

The J gene is TRBJ2-5, the V gene TRBV6-2 or TRBV6-3, with D possibly being TRBD1 (7 bases). V was clipped by 8 bases and J by 4 bases, with 14 bases between them. The CDR3 consists of 13 residues. Germline CDR1 is MNHEY and CDR2 is SVGEGT. The CDR3 here is CASLRGAGETQYF. DNA of the CDR3: TGTGCCAGCCTCAGGGGGGCCGGAGAGACCCAGTACTTC.

The chain is built from TRBV19 and TRBJ2-3; 7 bases are shared with TRBD2. The CDR3 has 14 residues. CDR1 is LNHDA, CDR2 SQIVND, per germline (reference sequence). V shed 3 bases and J 5 bases; nucleotides not matched to a gene: 5. CDR3 protein: CASSIPAGIDTQYF. For the CDR3, the DNA is TGTGCCAGTAGTATTCCAGCGGGGATAGATACGCAGTATTTT.

This clonotype was counted between two and nine times. J is TRBJ2-1 and V is TRBV27; 10 positions match TRBD2. Looked up from germline, CDR1 is MNHEY and CDR2 is SMNVEV (reference sequence). V dropped 1 base and J dropped 10; count of bases not matched to a gene: 7. The length of the CDR3 is 15 residues. The DNA of the CDR3 is TGTGCCAGCAGTTTATGGCTAGCGGGGGAGAGCGAGCAGTTCTTC. Residues: CASSLWLAGESEQFF.